The 2 T cell receptor beta chains given below trace back to one sample, sequenced in a study of cytomegalovirus exposure and HLA in healthy donors (TCRdb year 2017). Library creation used the immunoSEQ multiplex PCR assay. TCRdb took this table from immuneACCESS and kept in-frame rearrangements with V and J called. Such tables lack part of the clones; where checked against another copy, unresolved V genes explain under half of the gap, and the rest is unexplained. The sample profile shows some 98,000 clones; roughly 87% of them were found once. 6% to 6.5% of the sample rests with the top ten. The sample taken for sequencing was PBMCs. The receptor source for this set is a man aged 18 to 29 in good health and CMV-seropositive.

V is TRBV6-4 and J is TRBJ1-5, with a possible D match to TRBD1 (5 bases). The V gene lost 9 bases and the J gene lost 2 bases, with 14 bases spanning the gap. Germline lookup yields CDR1 MRHNA and CDR2 SNTAGT. This CDR3 comprises 14 residues. As DNA, the CDR3 is TGTGCCAGGAAACAGGTTATGGGCAATCAGCCCCAGCATTTT. Its translation: CARKQVMGNQPQHF.

CDR3 sequence (DNA): TGTGCCAGCTCACCTATGACTAGCGGAGAAGAGACCCAGTACTTC. Translation gives CASSPMTSGEETQYF. This rearrangement joins TRBV18 to TRBJ2-5, with 9 bases aligning to TRBD2. The CDR3 has 15 residues. J gave up 3 bases and V 3 bases, and 5 bases lay outside the gene matches. Germline loops: CDR1 KGHSH, CDR2 LQKENI.